The rows below give T cell receptor beta chains drawn from one sample of a study of radiotherapy plus CTLA-4 blockade in lung cancer. Measured with immunoSEQ multiplex PCR; TCRdb has only the in-frame clones, and not every one. In the table there are approximately 49,000 clones, roughly 84% of which are singletons. The source was peripheral blood, collected from a patient treated with radiotherapy plus ipilimumab. These receptors were taken from a human donor with non-small cell lung cancer whose response to radiotherapy plus ipilimumab could not be evaluated. Both conserved end residues are part of each CDR3. D genes are given only for firm matches.

cdr3_aa v_call d_call j_call
CASSFRDRGLRPQHF TRBV28 TRBD1 TRBJ1-5
CASSLQEGGVWHAGNTIYF TRBV28 . TRBJ1-3
CASSLGTPAHQETQYF TRBV7-2 . TRBJ2-5
CASRPEGYNEQFF TRBV7-9 . TRBJ2-1
CASSFGPGGGTGNTIYF TRBV5-4 . TRBJ1-3
CASRSRQGASSNQPQHF TRBV28 TRBD1 TRBJ1-5
CASIIIYCEQYF TRBV6-4 . TRBJ2-7
CASSRGQGARRRFF TRBV21-1 . TRBJ2-1
CAIRGGEETQYF TRBV28 . TRBJ2-5
CASSVAGGAPTEAFF TRBV9 . TRBJ1-1
CASSFSLDRGGYSNQPQHF TRBV28 TRBD1 TRBJ1-5
CASSVGGISNQPQHF TRBV5-1 . TRBJ1-5
CASSLAGQVTNIQYF TRBV5-1 TRBD1 TRBJ2-4
CASRGQGPKETQYF TRBV5-1 TRBD1 TRBJ2-5
CASSPSVGSGYNEQFF TRBV18 . TRBJ2-1
CASSFSRQGNTEAFF TRBV19 TRBD1 TRBJ1-1
CSVAGQYNEQFF TRBV29-1 TRBD1 TRBJ2-1
CASSPGATGNQPQHF TRBV6-1 . TRBJ1-5
CASRTGPSREQYF TRBV28 TRBD1 TRBJ2-7
CASSQDRSSYEQYF TRBV4-3 . TRBJ2-7
CASSETGRGTFF TRBV7-2 TRBD2 TRBJ2-1
CASSQGTLNYGYTF TRBV2 . TRBJ1-2
CASSPFLDRGSSSTDTQYF TRBV18 TRBD1 TRBJ2-3
CASSLVTLGGSGNTIYF TRBV7-6 . TRBJ1-3
CSVGQGYQPQHF TRBV29-1 TRBD1 TRBJ1-5
CASSARGTGQETQYF TRBV28 TRBD1 TRBJ2-5
CAWSVPDRGMGTEAFF TRBV30 TRBD1 TRBJ1-1
CASTVAGEDYNEQFF TRBV6-5 TRBD2 TRBJ2-1
CASSRQGTNIQYF TRBV2 TRBD1 TRBJ2-4
CSVEERYTDTQYF TRBV29-1 . TRBJ2-3
CASSLGQGLVYEQYF TRBV5-1 TRBD1 TRBJ2-7
CATSGNRGSHYGYTF TRBV15 TRBD1 TRBJ1-2
CASSVMSRTSGYNEQFF TRBV9 TRBD2 TRBJ2-1
CSARQLETQYF TRBV20-1 . TRBJ2-5
CASSLSATRETQYF TRBV11-3 . TRBJ2-5
CAWNLGLAGYNEQFF TRBV30 TRBD2 TRBJ2-1
CASSFQGYEQYF TRBV27 . TRBJ2-7
CASSLAVGQTYEQYF TRBV7-9 . TRBJ2-7
CASSQDTGGELFF TRBV4-3 . TRBJ2-2
CASSYRLGQPSYEQYF TRBV6-5 . TRBJ2-7
CASSFSGSGANEQFF TRBV5-4 TRBD2 TRBJ2-1
CASSPRDYRYEQYF TRBV19 TRBD2 TRBJ2-7
CASSQDQGPLYEQYF TRBV4-3 . TRBJ2-7
CATRGLAGGLSYNEQFF TRBV28 TRBD2 TRBJ2-1
CASSKVTGRMIYPGNTIYF TRBV21-1 . TRBJ1-3
CASSMGQGGEKLFF TRBV11-2 TRBD1 TRBJ1-4
CASRPTSGSSYNEQFF TRBV7-3 TRBD2 TRBJ2-1
CAISYSGPSTDTQYF TRBV10-3 . TRBJ2-3
CASRIPGLAGGPGNNEQFF TRBV2 TRBD2 TRBJ2-1
CASRQSHGQGFGYGYTF TRBV28 . TRBJ1-2
CASGLSPTGELFF TRBV12-5 . TRBJ2-2
CASRGLAGYYNEQFF TRBV27 TRBD2 TRBJ2-1